These 8 T cell receptor beta chains share one sample of origin, sequenced in a study of blood T cell repertoires in COVID-19. Generated by immunoSEQ multiplex PCR, the TCRdb table keeps only in-frame clones and is missing some. The sample has 300,000 to 450,000 clones, 85% seen once. Input material: peripheral blood. The origin of the receptors is a woman aged 18-30 years with acute or convalescent COVID-19.

This clone was counted once. V and J are TRBV25-1 and TRBJ1-1, with D hard to call. In germline, CDR1 is MGHDK, CDR2 SYGVNS. CDR3 size: 12 residues. V was trimmed by 5 bases and J by 1 base, leaving 5 bases between them. DNA of the CDR3: TGTGCCAGCAGTCGGGAGAACACTGAAGCTTTCTTT. This encodes CASSRENTEAFF.

The chain is built from TRBV18 and TRBJ2-6; D ambiguous. Trimming left V 1 base short and J 0 bases short, with 10 bases between. Germline V gives CDR1 KGHSH, CDR2 LQKENI. CDR3 length equals 17 residues. The CDR3 loop reads CASSPLETSSGANVLTF. Here the CDR3 DNA reads TGTGCCAGCTCACCACTGGAGACCAGCTCTGGGGCCAACGTCCTGACTTTC. Full variable domain (outside the CDR3, taken from reference TRBV18 and TRBJ2-6): NAGVMQNPRHLVRRRGQEARLRCSPMKGHSHVYWYRQLPEEGLKFMVYLQKENIIDESGMPKERFSAEFPKEGPSILRIQQVVRGDSAAYFCASSPLETSSGANVLTFGAGSRLTVL.

The chain carries TRBV4-1 and TRBJ2-3; TRBD2 might be the D (5 bases). CDR3 size: 16 residues. The germline V gene has CDR1 MGHRA and CDR2 YSYEKL. Between the trimmed V and J ends, which lost 1 base and 6 bases, there was a span of 17 bases. The CDR3 coding sequence is TGCGCCAGCAGCCAAGGAGGGCCGAGGATCGGTGATACGCAGTATTTT. Residues: CASSQGGPRIGDTQYF.

A single count supports this clone. The J gene is TRBJ1-1, the V gene TRBV23-1, with a tentative D call TRBD1 (5 bases). TRBV23-1 is known as an ORF, though its function is uncertain. The CDR3 spans 15 residues. V lost 4 bases, J lost 1 base, and 13 bases lay in between. The DNA for the CDR3 is TGCGCCAGCAGTCCACCGGGGGGAGCGAACACTGAAGCTTTCTTT. It translates to CASSPPGGANTEAFF.

The rearrangement joins TRBV10-2 to TRBJ1-1; 8 bases are a match to TRBD1. The CDR3 is made up of 14 amino acids. With 6 bases clipped from V and 5 bases from J, the junction kept 8 bases outside the gene matches. CDR1 is WSHSY, CDR2 SAAADI, per germline. CDR3 sequence: CASSAQGAFTEAFF. The CDR3 bases are TGCGCCAGCAGCGCCCAGGGGGCGTTTACTGAAGCTTTCTTT.

The V and J genes are TRBV7-9 and TRBJ2-1; 10 positions agree with TRBD2. This CDR3 has 15 amino acids. The J segment lost 10 bases and the V segment lost 3 bases, leaving 9 bases of the junction unmatched. CDR1 is SEHNR and CDR2 is FQNEAQ in the germline V gene (reference sequence). The CDR3 reads CASSLETSGLWEQFF. CDR3 nucleotides: TGTGCCAGCAGCTTGGAGACTAGCGGGTTATGGGAGCAGTTCTTC.

This clone appeared a single time. This sequence joins TRBV5-1 and TRBJ2-6, with D possibly matching TRBD2 (5 bases). Trimming cost V 7 bases and J 2 bases, with 7 bases left between them. This CDR3 is 13 amino acids long. Per the germline V gene, CDR1 is SGHRS and CDR2 is YFSETQ. CDR3 residues: CASREPGANVLTF. CDR3 DNA: TGCGCCAGCCGGGAACCTGGGGCCAACGTCCTGACTTTC. The full variable domain, with the rest looked up from reference TRBV5-1 and TRBJ2-6, is KAGVTQTPRYLIKTRGQQVTLSCSPISGHRSVSWYQQTPGQGLQFLFEYFSETQRNKGNFPGRFSGRQFSNSRSEMNVSTLELGDSALYLCASREPGANVLTFGAGSRLTVL.

This CDR3 is CASSNLGLAGEQETQYF. CDR3 nucleotides: TGTGCCAGTAGTAACCTTGGACTAGCGGGAGAACAAGAGACCCAGTACTTC. The chain has TRBV19 and TRBJ2-5; 13 bases align to TRBD2. Germline V gives CDR1 LNHDA, CDR2 SQIVND (reference sequence). Losses at the gene ends were 4 bases for V and 2 bases for J; bases not matched to a gene: 7. The CDR3 contains 17 residues.